Below, one TCR beta chain is given with its context. Its antigen is as yet unknown. Researchers report immunoSEQ v3.0 was run at survey level. The repertoire was sequenced with immunoSEQ multiplex PCR; TCRdb's copy has only in-frame clones and lacks some. The data hold 39,000 or so clones, with almost 85% observed a single time. This specimen comes from a study of long-term antiretroviral therapy in people with HIV. Points from the study as a whole: Regardless of time point, clones expanded before ART dominated the repertoire.

Per germline, CDR1 MNHEY and CDR2 SMNVEV (reference sequence). CDR3 length: 15 residues. The V end was cut by 6 bases, the J end by 5 bases, with 17 bases between. The source is a man younger than 30 with HIV. This chain joins TRBV27 and TRBJ2-1; TRBD2 is a possible D gene (6 bases). Here the sequenced sample was unsorted PBMCs, taken 0.6 years after starting antiretroviral therapy. The CDR3 protein is CASSPLGGVNNEQFF. The CDR3 DNA reads TGTGCCAGCAGCCCTCTGGGGGGAGTGAACAATGAGCAGTTCTTC.